This entry is about one T cell receptor beta chain. The CDR3 contains 15 residues. V was shortened by 4 bases and J by 11 bases, with 21 bases between the two germline ends. Looked up from germline, CDR1 is SGHTA and CDR2 is FQGNSA. This record belongs to a study of blood T cell repertoires in COVID-19. Authors' analysis steps: Reference gene primer amplification gave nucleated cell count estimates. Repertoires were generated with immunoSEQ multiplex PCR, while TCRdb's copy carries only in-frame clones and drops some. V and J calls and clone size are as listed in that table; D and trimming were resolved from the DNA. Here the sample spans 490,000 or so clones, roughly 90% being singletons.

The sequenced sample was PBMCs or T cells enriched from blood (not recorded which). This TCR was recovered from a woman aged 35 to 49 who had recovered from COVID-19. The chain recombines TRBV7-2 with TRBJ1-5, with D possibly matching TRBD1 (6 bases). The CDR3 loop is CASSSDQGLSKAQHF. CDR3 sequence (DNA): TGTGCCAGCAGCTCTGACCAGGGGCTAAGCAAGGCCCAGCATTTT.